Listed below are T cell receptor beta chains from one sample, sequenced in a study of cytomegalovirus exposure and HLA in healthy donors. Generated by immunoSEQ multiplex PCR, the TCRdb table keeps only in-frame clones and is missing some. Among 150,000 to 200,000 clones, around 76% were seen once, and the ten largest hold about 1.9%. Input material: PBMCs. These receptors all stem from a female donor in good health and CMV-seronegative. CDR3s include the opening cysteine and the closing phenylalanine or tryptophan. A D gene is named only where the DNA matches it firmly. Not all rows give a size; the values are once, few, many and, for expanded clones, a class.

d_call: .; v_call: TRBV18; cdr3_length: 15; clone_size: .; j_call: TRBJ2-6; cdr3_nt: TGTGCCAGCTCACCAATGTTCGCTGGGGCCAACGTCCTGACTTTC; cdr3_aa: CASSPMFAGANVLTF
d_call: .; v_call: TRBV6-5; cdr3_length: 14; clone_size: .; j_call: TRBJ2-5; cdr3_nt: TGTGCCAGCAGTTCTTTCAACAGCCAAGAGACCCAGTACTTC; cdr3_aa: CASSSFNSQETQYF
d_call: TRBD2; v_call: TRBV19; cdr3_length: 16; clone_size: .; j_call: TRBJ2-1; cdr3_nt: TGTGCCAGTAGTCACCGGCATAGCGGGAGGGGGAATGAGCAGTTCTTC; cdr3_aa: CASSHRHSGRGNEQFF
d_call: TRBD1; v_call: TRBV5-1; cdr3_length: 16; clone_size: few; j_call: TRBJ1-3; cdr3_nt: TGCGCCAGCAGCTCCGGGACAGCTGGCTCTGGAAACACCATATATTTT; cdr3_aa: CASSSGTAGSGNTIYF
d_call: .; v_call: TRBV30; cdr3_length: 11; clone_size: .; j_call: TRBJ2-1; cdr3_nt: TGTGCCTGGAGTTGGAGGAATGAGCAGTTCTTC; cdr3_aa: CAWSWRNEQFF
d_call: .; v_call: TRBV2; cdr3_length: 14; clone_size: .; j_call: TRBJ1-2; cdr3_nt: TGTGCCAGCAGTGGTCTGGGCCATAACTATGGCTACACCTTC; cdr3_aa: CASSGLGHNYGYTF
d_call: TRBD1; v_call: TRBV7-9; cdr3_length: 17; clone_size: .; j_call: TRBJ1-2; cdr3_nt: TGTGCCAGCATCGAAAAAAGGGACAGGGGGCGTAGTCGCGGCTACACCTTC; cdr3_aa: CASIEKRDRGRSRGYTF
d_call: .; v_call: TRBV9; cdr3_length: 14; clone_size: .; j_call: TRBJ1-2; cdr3_nt: TGTGCCAGCAGCGTGGGGGGGGCATCCCGAGGCTACACCTTC; cdr3_aa: CASSVGGASRGYTF
d_call: TRBD1; v_call: TRBV7-9; cdr3_length: 15; clone_size: few; j_call: TRBJ2-7; cdr3_nt: TGTGCCAGCAGCTTAATGGACAGGGCGTTCGGCGAGCAGTACTTC; cdr3_aa: CASSLMDRAFGEQYF
d_call: .; v_call: TRBV30; cdr3_length: 13; clone_size: .; j_call: TRBJ1-2; cdr3_nt: TGTGCCTGGAGTCCCTCCCAGCCTAGGGGCTACACCTTC; cdr3_aa: CAWSPSQPRGYTF
d_call: .; v_call: TRBV9; cdr3_length: 15; clone_size: .; j_call: TRBJ2-2; cdr3_nt: TGTGCCAGCAGCGGAACAGGGTTGCGGACCGGGGAGCTGTTTTTT; cdr3_aa: CASSGTGLRTGELFF
d_call: .; v_call: TRBV27; cdr3_length: 16; clone_size: .; j_call: TRBJ2-1; cdr3_nt: TGTGCCAGCGGGGGGATTGGGACTCCCTCCTACAATGAGCAGTTCTTC; cdr3_aa: CASGGIGTPSYNEQFF
d_call: .; v_call: TRBV2; cdr3_length: 15; clone_size: once; j_call: TRBJ1-5; cdr3_nt: TGTGCCAGCAGTGACGAGAGCGGGATCAATCAGCCCCAGCATTTT; cdr3_aa: CASSDESGINQPQHF
d_call: .; v_call: TRBV5-1; cdr3_length: 15; clone_size: .; j_call: TRBJ1-3; cdr3_nt: TGCGCCAGCAGCCCGAACCCTAACTCGGGAAACACCATATATTTT; cdr3_aa: CASSPNPNSGNTIYF
d_call: TRBD2; v_call: TRBV7-7; cdr3_length: 16; clone_size: few; j_call: TRBJ2-5; cdr3_nt: TGTGCCAGCAGCGCGGGACTAGCGGGAGGGGAAGAGACCCAGTACTTC; cdr3_aa: CASSAGLAGGEETQYF
d_call: .; v_call: TRBV7-9; cdr3_length: 12; clone_size: once; j_call: TRBJ1-5; cdr3_nt: TGTGCCAGCAGCTTAGGAGCACAGCCCCAGCATTTT; cdr3_aa: CASSLGAQPQHF
d_call: TRBD1; v_call: TRBV5-5; cdr3_length: 13; clone_size: .; j_call: TRBJ1-1; cdr3_nt: TGTGCCAGCAGTTACACAGGGGAGACTGAAGCTTTCTTT; cdr3_aa: CASSYTGETEAFF
d_call: TRBD2; v_call: TRBV6-5; cdr3_length: 15; clone_size: .; j_call: TRBJ2-7; cdr3_nt: TGTGCCAGCAGTTACGTACGGGAGGGACCCTACGAGCAGTACTTC; cdr3_aa: CASSYVREGPYEQYF
d_call: .; v_call: TRBV6-5; cdr3_length: 11; clone_size: .; j_call: TRBJ1-1; cdr3_nt: TGTGCCAGCAGTCAAGGCGGTGAAGCTTTCTTT; cdr3_aa: CASSQGGEAFF
d_call: .; v_call: TRBV5-1; cdr3_length: 12; clone_size: .; j_call: TRBJ2-5; cdr3_nt: TGCGCCAGCAGCGGGAGAGGGGAGACCCAGTACTTC; cdr3_aa: CASSGRGETQYF
d_call: TRBD1; v_call: TRBV7-6; cdr3_length: 15; clone_size: .; j_call: TRBJ1-4; cdr3_nt: TGTGCCAGCAGCTTAGACGGACAGGGTGGGGAAAAACTGTTTTTT; cdr3_aa: CASSLDGQGGEKLFF
d_call: .; v_call: TRBV5-1; cdr3_length: 16; clone_size: .; j_call: TRBJ2-1; cdr3_nt: TGCGCCAGCAGCTCCCTTTCGTTTTCCTCCTACAATGAGCAGTTCTTC; cdr3_aa: CASSSLSFSSYNEQFF
d_call: .; v_call: TRBV27; cdr3_length: 17; clone_size: .; j_call: TRBJ1-3; cdr3_nt: TGTGCCAGCAGTCCATACGGTCCAGGGGACTCTGGAAACACCATATATTTT; cdr3_aa: CASSPYGPGDSGNTIYF
d_call: .; v_call: TRBV4-1; cdr3_length: 16; clone_size: .; j_call: TRBJ1-2; cdr3_nt: TGCGCCAGCAGCCAAGGGGCAGCACAATTTAACTATGGCTACACCTTC; cdr3_aa: CASSQGAAQFNYGYTF
d_call: TRBD2; v_call: TRBV9; cdr3_length: 15; clone_size: .; j_call: TRBJ2-7; cdr3_nt: TGTGCCAGCAGCGAGGGGACTAGCGTCGGAGACGAGCAGTACTTC; cdr3_aa: CASSEGTSVGDEQYF
d_call: .; v_call: TRBV19; cdr3_length: 16; clone_size: few; j_call: TRBJ1-5; cdr3_nt: TGTGCCAGTAGTATCGTAGCCGGGGTTAGCAATCAGCCCCAGCATTTT; cdr3_aa: CASSIVAGVSNQPQHF
d_call: .; v_call: TRBV21-1; cdr3_length: 18; clone_size: .; j_call: TRBJ1-3; cdr3_nt: TGTGCCAGCAGATCGTGGACAGGGGGGGCCAGCTCTGGAAACACCATATATTTT; cdr3_aa: CASRSWTGGASSGNTIYF
d_call: TRBD1; v_call: TRBV5-1; cdr3_length: 19; clone_size: .; j_call: TRBJ1-1; cdr3_nt: TGCGCCAGCAGCTTGGGTTTGTTTTGGACAGGTGGCTTGGTCACTGAAGCTTTCTTT; cdr3_aa: CASSLGLFWTGGLVTEAFF
d_call: TRBD2; v_call: TRBV25-1; cdr3_length: 16; clone_size: .; j_call: TRBJ2-1; cdr3_nt: TGTGCCAGCAGTGAAGCGGGAGGGCCCTCCTACAATGAGCAGTTCTTC; cdr3_aa: CASSEAGGPSYNEQFF
d_call: TRBD1; v_call: TRBV5-1; cdr3_length: 14; clone_size: .; j_call: TRBJ2-5; cdr3_nt: TGCGCCAGCAGCGCGCAGGGGGCGAGGGAGACCCAGTACTTC; cdr3_aa: CASSAQGARETQYF
d_call: .; v_call: TRBV6-5; cdr3_length: 13; clone_size: .; j_call: TRBJ1-2; cdr3_nt: TGTGCCAGCAGTTACAGGGAGGGCTATGGCTACACCTTC; cdr3_aa: CASSYREGYGYTF
d_call: TRBD1; v_call: TRBV7-6; cdr3_length: 15; clone_size: .; j_call: TRBJ2-7; cdr3_nt: TGTGCCAGCAGCCCGATGTTGGACAGGGGGTACGAGCAGTACTTC; cdr3_aa: CASSPMLDRGYEQYF
d_call: TRBD1; v_call: TRBV15; cdr3_length: 13; clone_size: .; j_call: TRBJ2-7; cdr3_nt: TGTGCCACCAGCGGCGACAGGGGGAACGAGCAGTACTTC; cdr3_aa: CATSGDRGNEQYF
d_call: TRBD2; v_call: TRBV29-1; cdr3_length: 15; clone_size: .; j_call: TRBJ2-1; cdr3_nt: TGCAGCGTTGAACGCGGGAGTAGCTCCTACAATGAGCAGTTCTTC; cdr3_aa: CSVERGSSSYNEQFF